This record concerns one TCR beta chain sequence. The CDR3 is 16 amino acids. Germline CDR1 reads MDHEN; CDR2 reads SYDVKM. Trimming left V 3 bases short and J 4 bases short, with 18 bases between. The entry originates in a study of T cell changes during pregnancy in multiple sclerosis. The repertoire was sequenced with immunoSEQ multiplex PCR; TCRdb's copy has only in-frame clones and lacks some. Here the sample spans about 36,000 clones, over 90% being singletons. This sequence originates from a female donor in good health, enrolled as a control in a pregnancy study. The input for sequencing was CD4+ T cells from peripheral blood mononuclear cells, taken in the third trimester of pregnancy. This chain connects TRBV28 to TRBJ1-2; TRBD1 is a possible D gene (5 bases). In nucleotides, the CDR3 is TGTGCCAGCAGTTTTCGGGGGGAGAGGACCCCCTATGGCTACACCTTC. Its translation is CASSFRGERTPYGYTF.